These 26 T cell receptor beta chains share one sample of origin, sequenced in a study of radiation and T cells in renal cell carcinoma. Assay used: immunoSEQ multiplex PCR; TCRdb lists only in-frame clones, some missing. The sample gives just over 95,000 clones, around 84% of which show up once; approximately 7.2% is in the top ten. Time point described: blood 4 weeks post-SBRT, at nephrectomy. Treatment denoted: 15 Gy SBRT to primary tumor, nephrectomy 4 weeks later. The sample in question was blood, obtained from a patient whose treatment included radiotherapy and nephrectomy. The receptors stem from a man aged 55 to 70 with renal cell carcinoma.

The chain carries TRBV4-2 and TRBJ1-1, with 10 bases fitting TRBD1. V shed 1 base and J 5 bases; nucleotides not matched to a gene: 10. CDR1 LGHNA and CDR2 YNFKEQ come from the germline V gene. The CDR3 extends over 17 amino acids. The CDR3 nucleotides read TGTGCCAGCAGCCAAGTCCCTAAGGGACAGGGGAAGACTGAAGCTTTCTTT. Its translation is CASSQVPKGQGKTEAFF.

This chain joins TRBV11-2 and TRBJ2-3; D possibly corresponds to TRBD1 (6 bases). V lost 3 bases and J 6 bases, leaving 7 bases between the germline ends. The CDR3 has 12 residues. CDR1 and CDR2 (germline): SGHAT, FQNNGV. The CDR3 is CASSFTGDTQYF. For the CDR3, the DNA is TGTGCCAGCAGCTTTACAGGGGATACGCAGTATTTT. Full variable domain (missing parts from reference TRBV11-2 and TRBJ2-3): EAGVAQSPRYKIIEKRQSVAFWCNPISGHATLYWYQQILGQGPKLLIQFQNNGVVDDSQLPKDRFSAERLKGVDSTLKIQPAKLEDSAVYLCASSFTGDTQYFGPGTRLTVL.

This clone has a count of ten or more. This chain links TRBV13 with TRBJ2-1; the match to TRBD2 covers 11 bases. The CDR3 has 12 amino acids. V shed 5 bases, J shed 12 bases, and the junction held 3 bases outside the gene matches. Germline CDR1 is PRHDT and CDR2 is FYEKMQ (reference sequence). The DNA of the CDR3 is TGTGCCAGCAGCCTCGGACTAGCGGGGCAGTTCTTC. The encoded protein is CASSLGLAGQFF. Together with reference TRBV13 and TRBJ2-1, the CDR3 gives the full variable domain: AAGVIQSPRHLIKEKRETATLKCYPIPRHDTVYWYQQGPGQDPQFLISFYEKMQSDKGSIPDRFSAQQFSDYHSELNMSSLELGDSALYFCASSLGLAGQFFGPGTRLTVL.

This clone occurred a few times. The chain couples TRBV9 to TRBJ1-2; D is perhaps TRBD1 (6 bases). Deletions cut 1 base from V and 3 bases from J, with 13 bases between. The CDR3 is 15 amino acids. Germline lookup yields CDR1 SGDLS and CDR2 YYNGEE. CDR3 in amino acids: CASSVTPDSYYGYTF. DNA of the CDR3: TGTGCCAGCAGCGTAACCCCGGACAGCTACTATGGCTACACCTTC.

The J gene is TRBJ2-7, the V gene TRBV28; D remains unclear. The CDR3 runs to 17 residues. Per the germline V gene, CDR1 is MDHEN and CDR2 is SYDVKM. V gave up 6 bases and J gave up 0 bases, with 21 bases separating them. The CDR3 coding sequence is TGTGCCAGCAGCGGGCCCCCCGCAGGCTATAGCTCCTACGAGCAGTACTTC. Translation: CASSGPPAGYSSYEQYF.

V gene TRBV4-1 combines with J gene TRBJ1-2, with TRBD1 matching over 9 bases. V lost 5 bases, J lost 8 bases, and 15 bases stayed unmatched. CDR3 length: 16 amino acids. CDR1 is MGHRA, CDR2 YSYEKL, per germline. CDR3 residues: CASSLLPEGQGSGYTF. Here the CDR3 DNA reads TGCGCCAGCAGCTTACTCCCGGAGGGACAGGGAAGCGGCTACACCTTC.

This chain uses TRBV2 with TRBJ2-6; no clear D. V lost 6 bases and J lost 0, with 15 bases in between. The CDR3 runs to 17 residues. Germline V CDR1 and CDR2: SNHLY, FYNNEI. The CDR3 DNA reads as TGTGCCAGCAGCGACCTCTCCAGGAGCTCTGGGGCCAACGTCCTGACTTTC. As protein: CASSDLSRSSGANVLTF.

A few counts support this clone. The chain employs TRBV29-1 and TRBJ2-7; D may be TRBD1 (5 bases). Trimming removed 6 bases from V and 3 bases from J, with 15 bases in between. The CDR3 length is 13 residues. Germline CDR1 reads SQVTM; CDR2 reads ANQGSEA. The CDR3 DNA follows: TGCAGCGTAATACAGGCGACAAACTACGAGCAGTACTTC. Amino acids: CSVIQATNYEQYF.

The rearrangement joins TRBV20-1 to TRBJ2-7; D is unclear. V gave up 5 bases and J gave up 4 bases, with 3 bases separating them. Germline CDR1 DFQATT, CDR2 SNEGSKA (reference sequence). The CDR3 has 9 residues. The CDR3 bases are TGCAGTGCTGGATACGAGCAGTACTTC. Protein product: CSAGYEQYF.

The chain carries TRBV5-8 and TRBJ1-2; the D is unclear. The CDR3 contains 15 residues. V shed 6 bases and J shed 5 bases, with 20 bases lying between them. Germline CDR1 reads SGHTS; CDR2 reads YDEGEE. The CDR3 sequence is CASTLVDPIRYGYTF. The CDR3 bases are TGTGCCAGCACCCTAGTCGACCCCATAAGATATGGCTACACCTTC.

The V gene is TRBV6-6, the J gene TRBJ2-3; possibly TRBD2 for D (6 bases). This CDR3 spans 15 amino acids. The germline CDR1 and CDR2 sequences are MNHNY and SVGAGI (reference sequence). V lost 7 bases to trimming and J lost 2 bases, with 16 bases between them. The CDR3 spells CASTINSGFTDTQYF. The CDR3, as DNA: TGTGCCAGCACCATCAATAGCGGTTTCACAGATACGCAGTATTTT.

Points on this clone: One junction end disagrees with the germline gene, perhaps due to a read error. The rearrangement uses TRBV5-4 and TRBJ2-2; tentative D call: TRBD1 (6 bases). Germline V CDR1 and CDR2: SGHNT, YYREEE (reference sequence). This CDR3 spans 14 amino acids. The CDR3: CASSWTAEHRGAVF. The CDR3 DNA reads TGTGCCAGCAGCTGGACAGCTGAACACCGGGGAGCTGTTTTT. The variable domain in full, completed from reference TRBV5-4 and TRBJ2-2, reads ETGVTQSPTHLIKTRGQQVTLRCSSQSGHNTVSWYQQALGQGPQFIFQYYREEENGRGNFPPRFSGLQFPNYSSELNVNALELDDSALYLCASSWTAEHRGAVFGEGSRLTVL.

The V gene is TRBV6-5, the J gene TRBJ2-1, with a tentative D call TRBD2 (6 bases). The CDR3 totals 13 residues. Germline CDR1 reads MNHEY; CDR2 reads SVGAGI. With 6 bases removed from V and 2 bases from J, the gap between germline ends came to 8 bases. This CDR3 is CASRTGAYNEQFF. The DNA of the CDR3 is TGTGCCAGCAGGACGGGAGCCTACAATGAGCAGTTCTTC.

The genes are TRBV7-2 and TRBJ2-1, with D possibly TRBD2 on 6 matching bases. The CDR3 totals 16 residues. CDR1 is SGHTA and CDR2 is FQGNSA in the germline V gene. Between the trimmed V and J ends, which lost 5 bases and 8 bases, there was a span of 22 bases. CDR3: CASSLNSGKTGDEQFF. CDR3 bases: TGTGCCAGCAGCCTAAATAGCGGTAAGACCGGGGATGAGCAGTTCTTC.

CDR3: CASSLWDTRGDEQFF. The CDR3 region has the DNA TGCGCCAGCAGCTTGTGGGACACCCGAGGTGATGAGCAGTTCTTC. The genes are TRBV5-1 and TRBJ2-1; TRBD1 might be the D (6 bases). The germline V gene encodes CDR1 SGHRS and CDR2 YFSETQ. The CDR3 extends over 15 amino acids. The V and J ends lost 1 base and 8 bases respectively, with 16 bases between them. The variable domain in full, completed from reference TRBV5-1 and TRBJ2-1, reads KAGVTQTPRYLIKTRGQQVTLSCSPISGHRSVSWYQQTPGQGLQFLFEYFSETQRNKGNFPGRFSGRQFSNSRSEMNVSTLELGDSALYLCASSLWDTRGDEQFFGPGTRLTVL.

This clone was counted only a few times. Distinct nucleotide sequences in the sample also encode this CDR3. The chain combines TRBV11-2 with TRBJ2-7, with D possibly TRBD2 on 5 matching bases. The germline V gene has CDR1 SGHAT and CDR2 FQNNGV. The ends were cut back, 4 bases at V and 4 bases at J, with 8 bases in the middle. The CDR3 extends over 12 amino acids. For the CDR3, the DNA is TGTGCCAGCAGCTCTGCGGGTTACGAGCAGTACTTC. Translated, it gives CASSSAGYEQYF. Full variable domain (missing parts from reference TRBV11-2 and TRBJ2-7): EAGVAQSPRYKIIEKRQSVAFWCNPISGHATLYWYQQILGQGPKLLIQFQNNGVVDDSQLPKDRFSAERLKGVDSTLKIQPAKLEDSAVYLCASSSAGYEQYFGPGTRLTVT.

The rearrangement joins TRBV7-9 to TRBJ2-1; the D gene is possibly TRBD2 (6 bases). Trimming removed 3 bases at V and 7 bases at J, with 16 bases between. Germline V gives CDR1 SEHNR, CDR2 FQNEAQ (reference sequence). The CDR3 is 15 amino acids. The CDR3 nucleotides read TGTGCCAGCAGCTTGGTCGGGGGACCACTAAATGAGCAGTTCTTC. The encoded protein is CASSLVGGPLNEQFF.

This sequence joins TRBV28 and TRBJ2-5; unclear D gene. This CDR3 is built from 11 residues. Trimming removed 5 bases at V and 4 bases at J, with 5 bases between. Germline assignment: CDR1 MDHEN and CDR2 SYDVKM. In DNA, the CDR3 is TGTGCCAGCAGTATTCTAGAGACCCAGTACTTC. Translated, it gives CASSILETQYF.

The J gene is TRBJ2-1, the V gene TRBV10-3; 11 nucleotides align to TRBD2. The V and J ends lost 5 bases and 6 bases, in that order; junction bases with no gene match: 9. Germline V CDR1 and CDR2: ENHRY, SYGVKD. CDR3 length equals 16 residues. The CDR3 DNA sequence: TGTGCCATCAGTATCCCCCTAGCGGGAGGTATCAATGAGCAGTTCTTC. This translates into CAISIPLAGGINEQFF.

The V call is TRBV6-1, the J call TRBJ1-1, with 7 bases lining up with TRBD1. The CDR3 is 13 residues long. V trimming: 4 bases; J trimming: 1 base; junction bases outside the gene matches: 0. CDR1 is MNHNS, CDR2 SASEGT, per germline. The CDR3 DNA follows: TGTGCCAGCAGTGCAGGGGGGAACACTGAAGCTTTCTTT. Amino acid sequence: CASSAGGNTEAFF.

This chain connects TRBV27 to TRBJ2-1, with 8 bases fitting TRBD2. The CDR3 has 15 residues. Per germline, CDR1 MNHEY and CDR2 SMNVEV (reference sequence). Losses at the gene ends were 8 bases for V and 4 bases for J; bases not matched to a gene: 10. The CDR3 DNA reads TGTGCCAGCCACGGGGAGCGGGGGCCGTACAATGAGCAGTTCTTC. It is translated as CASHGERGPYNEQFF.

This chain joins TRBV19 and TRBJ2-7; D perhaps matches TRBD2 (5 bases). Deletions cut 4 bases from V and 5 bases from J, with 21 bases between. CDR1 LNHDA and CDR2 SQIVND come from the germline V gene (reference sequence). The CDR3 has 16 residues. The CDR3 DNA reads as TGTGCCAGTAGTACCCGCCCCGGGATTGGAGATGACGAGCAGTACTTC. Translation gives CASSTRPGIGDDEQYF.

The rearrangement uses TRBV7-2 and TRBJ2-1; D unresolved. This CDR3 contains 12 residues. In germline, CDR1 is SGHTA, CDR2 FQGNSA. V lost 5 bases and J lost 7, with 9 bases in between. CDR3 residues: CASSPVRNEQFF. The CDR3 coding sequence is TGTGCCAGCAGCCCCGTTCGGAATGAGCAGTTCTTC.

The CDR3 here is CASSEEVEETQYF. The CDR3 nucleotides are TGTGCCAGCAGTGAAGAGGTGGAAGAGACCCAGTACTTC. The V gene is TRBV2, the J gene TRBJ2-5; D is ambiguous. V lost 1 base and J lost 3, with 6 bases in between. CDR1 is SNHLY and CDR2 is FYNNEI in the germline V gene. The CDR3 totals 13 residues. The full variable domain, with the rest looked up from reference TRBV2 and TRBJ2-5, is EPEVTQTPSHQVTQMGQEVILRCVPISNHLYFYWYRQILGQKVEFLVSFYNNEISEKSEIFDDQFSVERPDGSNFTLKIRSTKLEDSAMYFCASSEEVEETQYFGPGTRLLVL.

The rearrangement links TRBV6-1 to TRBJ1-4, with D possibly TRBD1 on 6 matching bases. The CDR3 totals 16 residues. In germline, CDR1 is MNHNS, CDR2 SASEGT. The V and J ends lost 4 bases and 0 bases respectively, with 12 bases between them. The DNA for the CDR3 is TGTGCCAGCAGTGCTTACAGGGCCACAACTAATGAAAAACTGTTTTTT. Its protein is CASSAYRATTNEKLFF.

The chain combines TRBV19 with TRBJ1-2; 7 nucleotides agree with TRBD1. CDR1 is LNHDA and CDR2 is SQIVND in the germline V gene (reference sequence). This CDR3 spans 18 amino acids. Trimming took 8 bases from V and 0 from J; bases not matched to a gene: 18. The CDR3 protein is CASYNPGQSLISNYGYTF. The CDR3 nucleotides are TGTGCCAGTTATAACCCGGGACAGTCTTTGATATCTAACTATGGCTACACCTTC. The full variable domain, completed using reference TRBV19 and TRBJ1-2, is DGGITQSPKYLFRKEGQNVTLSCEQNLNHDAMYWYRQDPGQGLRLIYYSQIVNDFQKGDIAEGYSVSREKKESFPLTVTSAQKNPTAFYLCASYNPGQSLISNYGYTFGSGTRLTVV.